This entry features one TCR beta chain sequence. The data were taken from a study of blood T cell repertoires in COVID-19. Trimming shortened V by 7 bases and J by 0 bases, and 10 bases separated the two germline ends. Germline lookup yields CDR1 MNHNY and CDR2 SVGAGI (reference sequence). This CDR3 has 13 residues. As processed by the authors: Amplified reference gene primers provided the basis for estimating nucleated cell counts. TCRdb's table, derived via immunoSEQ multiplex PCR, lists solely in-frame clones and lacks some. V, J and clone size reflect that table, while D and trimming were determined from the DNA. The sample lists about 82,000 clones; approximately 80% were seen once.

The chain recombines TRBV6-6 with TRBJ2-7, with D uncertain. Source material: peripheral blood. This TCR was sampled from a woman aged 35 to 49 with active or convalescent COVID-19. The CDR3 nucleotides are TGTGCCAGCACCCTAGAGAGCTCCTACGAGCAGTACTTC. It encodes CASTLESSYEQYF.